Listed here is a single T cell receptor (beta chain). Its cognate antigen is unknown. In each case, RNA was isolated and then reverse transcribed into cDNA as the sequencing template. Generated by immunoSEQ multiplex PCR, the TCRdb table keeps only in-frame clones and is missing some. The profile shows almost 250,000 clones, roughly two thirds of them singletons. Looked up from germline, CDR1 is SNHLY and CDR2 is FYNNEI. The V end was cut by 5 bases, the J end by 4 bases, with 14 bases between. This CDR3 is built from 14 residues. This sample stems from a study of CD8+ T cells in alopecia areata. About the research overall: Treated patients were given 5 to 10 mg oral tofacitinib twice daily. Findings of the study overall: Normal skin contains resident alphabeta T cells, and these are also sequenced in scalp samples. Mice showed clearer TCR sharing than patients did, a gap that was possibly HLA-related.

Source: CD4+ T cells sorted from blood, taken at week 0. The receptor was isolated from a human donor with alopecia areata. This chain links TRBV2 with TRBJ1-2; no firm D call. CDR3 protein: CASSSPGLGYGYTF. DNA of the CDR3: TGTGCCAGCAGTTCCCCGGGCCTTGGCTATGGCTACACCTTC.